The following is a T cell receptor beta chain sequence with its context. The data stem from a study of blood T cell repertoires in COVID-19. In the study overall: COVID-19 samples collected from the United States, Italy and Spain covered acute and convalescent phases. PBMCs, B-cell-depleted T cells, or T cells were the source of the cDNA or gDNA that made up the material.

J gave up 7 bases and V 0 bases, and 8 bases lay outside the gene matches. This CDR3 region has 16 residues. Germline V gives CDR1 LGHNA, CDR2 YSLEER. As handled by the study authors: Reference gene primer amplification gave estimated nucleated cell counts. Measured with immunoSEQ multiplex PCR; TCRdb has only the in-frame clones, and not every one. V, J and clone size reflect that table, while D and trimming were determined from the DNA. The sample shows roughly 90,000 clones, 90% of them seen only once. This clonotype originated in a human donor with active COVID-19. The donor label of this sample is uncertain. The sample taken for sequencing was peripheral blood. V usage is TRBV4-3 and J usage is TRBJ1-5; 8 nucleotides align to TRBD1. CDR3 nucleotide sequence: TGCGCCAGCAGCCAAGAGATTGGGACAGGACACCAGCCCCAGCATTTT. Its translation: CASSQEIGTGHQPQHF.